These T cell receptor beta chains were read from a single sample in a study of T-cell memory formation after mild COVID-19. TCRdb independently ran MiXCR on the 5' RACE reads; one entry per CDR3 protein. Found here are about 350,000 distinct CDR3 sequences, 14% of them singletons; the top ten hold about 22%. The sequenced material came from PBMCs or a T cell subset sorted from them (not recorded which). All receptors derive from a man between 18 and 35 years old who had mild COVID-19 (a few samples of this study predate the infection). Cell type and time point are not known. Each CDR3 is given with its conserved first and last residue. The order of the fields is D gene, clone size, J gene, V gene, CDR3 DNA, CDR3 protein. D genes are given only for firm matches. The size of a clone is reported for some rows only, either as once, few or many, or as a class for expanded clones.

NA | many | TRBJ2-1 | TRBV7-2 | TGTGCCAGCAGCTTAGAGGATTGGGAGGACTCTAAGTTCTTC | CASSLEDWEDSKFF
NA | many | TRBJ1-1 | TRBV20-1 | TGCAGTGCCCCAACAGGGTCATCTACTGAAGCTTTCTTT | CSAPTGSSTEAFF
TRBD1 | few | TRBJ1-2 | TRBV28 | TGTGCCAGCAGTTTACAGGGGGGCTGGGACTATGGCTACACCTTC | CASSLQGGWDYGYTF
TRBD1 | many | TRBJ2-1 | TRBV20-1 | TGCACCTCCCGGGACAGGGGTTATTACAATGAGCAGTTCTTC | CTSRDRGYYNEQFF
TRBD2 | NA | TRBJ2-1 | TRBV20-1 | TGCAGTGCCCGCGCCGGTAGCGGGGGGGCCTCCTACTCCTACAATGAGCAGTTCTTC | CSARAGSGGASYSYNEQFF
NA | many | TRBJ1-2 | TRBV2 | TGTGCCAGCAGTGAAGCAGGGTACTATGGCTACACCTTC | CASSEAGYYGYTF
NA | NA | TRBJ2-2 | TRBV7-2 | TGTGCCAGCAGCTTAGGAAGAGTACGGGAGCTGTTTTTT | CASSLGRVRELFF
TRBD1 | NA | TRBJ1-5 | TRBV7-2 | TGTGCCAGCAGCTTAGTAGGGACAGGGGGGCTGGAGGCCCAGCATTTT | CASSLVGTGGLEAQHF
NA | few | TRBJ2-6 | TRBV11-2 | TGTGCCAGCAGCTCCCCCTCTCTTTCGCCTGGGGCCAACGTCCTGACTTTC | CASSSPSLSPGANVLTF
NA | NA | TRBJ1-1 | TRBV7-9 | TGTGCCAGCAGCGAGCAGCAGAACACTGAAGCTTTCTTT | CASSEQQNTEAFF
NA | few | TRBJ1-2 | TRBV9 | TGTGCCAGCAGCGTATCCCCAGCAAACTATGGCTACACCTTC | CASSVSPANYGYTF
NA | NA | TRBJ1-5 | TRBV12-3/TRBV12-4 | TGTGCCAGCAGACCGGACAGCGGTAGCAATCAGCCCCAGCATTTT | CASRPDSGSNQPQHF
NA | many | TRBJ2-3 | TRBV12-3/TRBV12-4 | TGTGCCAGCAGCCGCCAAAGGTCTACAAATACGCAGTATTTT | CASSRQRSTNTQYF
NA | NA | TRBJ1-3 | TRBV15 | TGTGCCACCGGTTCCGTTTTGAGAAACACCATATATTTT | CATGSVLRNTIYF
NA | NA | TRBJ2-5 | TRBV18 | TGTGCCAGCTCACGAGATTTACAAGAGACCCAGTACTTC | CASSRDLQETQYF
NA | NA | TRBJ1-2 | TRBV10-3 | TGTGCCATCAGTGACCCCAGCCTGTGGGGTGGCTACACCTTC | CAISDPSLWGGYTF
NA | NA | TRBJ1-1 | TRBV7-8 | TGTGCCAGCAGCTCCCGACAGGAGGGAAACACTGAAGCTTTCTTT | CASSSRQEGNTEAFF
TRBD1 | few | TRBJ2-5 | TRBV14 | TGTGCCAGCAGCCAAGAACTTCAGGGGGCGCTGGGAGAGACCCAGTACTTC | CASSQELQGALGETQYF
TRBD1 | few | TRBJ1-2 | TRBV29-1 | TGCAGCGTCCACCGGACAGGCAACTATGGCTACACCTTC | CSVHRTGNYGYTF
NA | few | TRBJ1-6 | TRBV11-2 | TGTGCCAGCAGCTTATCGACGGCCCGATATTCACCCCTCCACTTT | CASSLSTARYSPLHF
NA | NA | TRBJ2-3 | TRBV24-1 | TGTGCCACCAGTGAAACAGGGAATCCCGCAGATACGCAGTATTTT | CATSETGNPADTQYF
TRBD1 | many | TRBJ2-2 | TRBV29-1 | TGCAGCGTTGAAGGGGACAGGGTCACCGGGGAGCTGTTTTTT | CSVEGDRVTGELFF
TRBD2 | NA | TRBJ2-1 | TRBV4-3 | TGCGCCAGCAGCCTTACCCCGGGACTAGTCGCAGATGAGCAGTTCTTC | CASSLTPGLVADEQFF
TRBD1 | NA | TRBJ2-7 | TRBV5-4 | TGTGCCAGCAGCCGCCTCGGGACAGGGGATCGCGAGCAGTACTTC | CASSRLGTGDREQYF